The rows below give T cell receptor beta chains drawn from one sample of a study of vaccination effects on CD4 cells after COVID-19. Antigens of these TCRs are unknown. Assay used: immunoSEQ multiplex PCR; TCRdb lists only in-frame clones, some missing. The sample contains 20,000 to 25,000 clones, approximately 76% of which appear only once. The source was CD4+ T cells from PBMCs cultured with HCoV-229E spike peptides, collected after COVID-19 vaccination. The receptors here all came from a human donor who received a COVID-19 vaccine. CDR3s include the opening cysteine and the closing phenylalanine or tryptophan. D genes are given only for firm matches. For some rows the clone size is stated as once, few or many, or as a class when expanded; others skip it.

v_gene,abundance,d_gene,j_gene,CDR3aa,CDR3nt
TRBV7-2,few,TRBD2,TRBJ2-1,CASSLASGSKDEQFF,TGTGCCAGCAGCTTAGCTAGCGGGAGTAAAGATGAGCAGTTCTTC
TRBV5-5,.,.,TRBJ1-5,CASSGWEGPGNQPQHF,TGTGCCAGTAGCGGCTGGGAGGGGCCGGGCAATCAGCCCCAGCATTTT
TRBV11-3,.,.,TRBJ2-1,CASSLDQRTDEQFF,TGTGCCAGCAGCTTAGATCAAAGGACCGATGAGCAGTTCTTC
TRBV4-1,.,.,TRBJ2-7,CASRRDTSYEQYF,TGCGCCAGCAGACGGGACACCTCCTACGAGCAGTACTTC
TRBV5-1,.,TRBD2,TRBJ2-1,CASSRFSGDNEQFF,TGCGCCAGCAGCCGCTTCAGCGGGGACAATGAGCAGTTCTTC
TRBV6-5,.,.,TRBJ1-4,CASKREAGAEKLFF,TGTGCCAGCAAACGTGAGGCAGGGGCGGAAAAACTGTTTTTT
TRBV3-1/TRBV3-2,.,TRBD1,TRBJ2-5,CASSQGRTGLQETQYF,TGTGCCAGCAGCCAAGGTCGGACAGGGTTGCAAGAGACCCAGTACTTC
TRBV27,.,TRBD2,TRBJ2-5,CASSLKRSILAEKETQYF,TGTGCCAGCAGTCTAAAAAGGTCCATACTAGCGGAGAAAGAGACCCAGTACTTC
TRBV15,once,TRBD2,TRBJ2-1,CATSRGGSSGSYNEQFF,TGTGCCACCAGCAGAGGAGGGTCTAGCGGGAGCTACAATGAGCAGTTCTTC
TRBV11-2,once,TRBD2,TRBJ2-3,CASSLGSAGGQGDTQYF,TGTGCCAGCAGCTTAGGCTCGGCGGGGGGGCAAGGAGATACGCAGTATTTT
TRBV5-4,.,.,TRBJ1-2,CASSLAGMISHGYTF,TGTGCCAGCAGCTTGGCCGGAATGATCTCCCATGGCTACACCTTC
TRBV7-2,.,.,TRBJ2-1,CASSRRLVSPPLGSNEQFF,TGTGCCAGCAGCAGAAGACTAGTTTCACCTCCCCTAGGATCCAATGAGCAGTTCTTC
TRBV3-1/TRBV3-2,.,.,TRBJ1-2,CASSQAGTYTF,TGTGCCAGCAGCCAAGCAGGGACGTACACCTTC
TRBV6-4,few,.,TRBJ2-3,CASSQDPTHTDTQYF,TGTGCCAGCAGCCAGGACCCGACCCACACAGATACGCAGTATTTT
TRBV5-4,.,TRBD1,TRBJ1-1,CASSSRQGTEAFF,TGTGCCAGCAGCTCCCGACAGGGGACTGAAGCTTTCTTT
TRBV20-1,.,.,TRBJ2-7,CSASRLYEQYF,TGCAGTGCCAGCCGGTTGTACGAGCAGTACTTC
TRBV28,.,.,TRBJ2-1,CASSSPGTAGNNEQFF,TGTGCCAGCAGTTCGCCGGGGACAGCGGGAAACAATGAGCAGTTCTTC
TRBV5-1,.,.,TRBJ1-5,CASSLDGRNQPQHF,TGCGCCAGCAGCTTGGACGGTCGGAATCAGCCCCAGCATTTT
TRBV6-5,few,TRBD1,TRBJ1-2,CASSYTRTGGGYGYTF,TGTGCCAGCAGTTACACACGTACAGGGGGCGGCTATGGCTACACCTTC
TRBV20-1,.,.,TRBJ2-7,CSASGGGTYEQYF,TGCAGTGCAAGTGGTGGAGGAACGTACGAGCAGTACTTC
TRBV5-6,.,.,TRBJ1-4,CASSLKLAGTRYEKLFF,TGTGCCAGCAGCTTGAAACTAGCCGGGACACGATATGAAAAACTGTTTTTT
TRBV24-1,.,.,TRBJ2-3,CATSDRRFTDTQYF,TGTGCCACCAGTGACCGACGGTTCACAGATACGCAGTATTTT
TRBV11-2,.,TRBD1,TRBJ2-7,CASSLVRQGAHEQYF,TGTGCCAGCAGCTTAGTTAGACAGGGGGCCCACGAGCAGTACTTC
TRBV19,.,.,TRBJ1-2,CASSVGTNYGYTF,TGTGCCAGTAGTGTCGGAACTAACTATGGCTACACCTTC
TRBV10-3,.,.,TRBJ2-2,CAISVSRSNTGELFF,TGTGCCATCAGTGTTTCCCGGAGTAACACCGGGGAGCTGTTTTTT
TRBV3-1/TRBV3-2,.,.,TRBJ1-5,CASSQWTGDNQPQHF,TGTGCCAGCAGCCAATGGACCGGGGACAATCAGCCCCAGCATTTT
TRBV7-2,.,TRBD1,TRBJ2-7,CASSYTGWDRRSYEQYF,TGTGCCAGCAGCTATACGGGATGGGACAGGAGATCCTACGAGCAGTACTTC
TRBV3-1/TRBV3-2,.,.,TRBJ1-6,CASSQGKDSPLHF,TGTGCCAGCAGCCAAGGAAAGGATTCACCCCTCCACTTT
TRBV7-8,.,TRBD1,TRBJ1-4,CASSPMGQGNEKLFF,TGTGCCAGCAGTCCAATGGGACAGGGCAATGAAAAACTGTTTTTT
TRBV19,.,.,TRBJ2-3,CASRKGGSTDTQYF,TGTGCCAGTAGGAAGGGGGGGAGCACAGATACGCAGTATTTT
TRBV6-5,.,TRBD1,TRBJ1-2,CASSQGQGAPGYTF,TGTGCCAGCAGCCAAGGACAGGGGGCGCCTGGCTACACCTTC
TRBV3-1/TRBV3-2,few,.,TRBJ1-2,CASSQAGPRNGYTF,TGTGCCAGCAGCCAAGCGGGACCAAGGAATGGCTACACCTTC
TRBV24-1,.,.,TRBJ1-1,CATSDPVESTEAFF,TGTGCCACCAGTGACCCGGTTGAGAGCACTGAAGCTTTCTTT
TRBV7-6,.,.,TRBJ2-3,CASSLAGEADTQYF,TGTGCCAGCAGCTTAGCAGGGGAGGCAGATACGCAGTATTTT
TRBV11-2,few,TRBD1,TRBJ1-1,CASSLEGWTGLRDTEAFF,TGTGCCAGCAGCTTAGAGGGCTGGACAGGGCTGAGGGACACTGAAGCTTTCTTT
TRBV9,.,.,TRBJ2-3,CASSEAGKAGPDTQYF,TGTGCCAGCAGCGAAGCGGGCAAAGCGGGTCCAGATACGCAGTATTTT
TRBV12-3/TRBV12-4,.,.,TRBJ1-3,CASSIQGGNTIYF,TGTGCCAGCAGTATTCAGGGAGGAAACACCATATATTTT
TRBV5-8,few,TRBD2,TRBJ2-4,CASSLAGVGGDIQYF,TGTGCCAGCAGCTTGGCCGGGGTCGGGGGGGACATTCAGTACTTC
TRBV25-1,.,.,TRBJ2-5,CASTDGGRETQYF,TGTGCCAGCACCGACGGCGGTCGGGAGACCCAGTACTTC
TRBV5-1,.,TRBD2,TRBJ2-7,CASSFGGEGYEQYF,TGCGCCAGCAGCTTTGGGGGGGAGGGATACGAGCAGTACTTC
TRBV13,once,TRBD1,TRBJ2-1,CASSTTGAYEQFF,TGTGCCAGCAGCACGACAGGGGCCTATGAGCAGTTCTTC
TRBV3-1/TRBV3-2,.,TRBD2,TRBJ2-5,CASSRGLAGRQETQYF,TGTGCCAGCAGCCGGGGACTAGCGGGACGACAAGAGACCCAGTACTTC
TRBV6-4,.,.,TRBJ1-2,CASSHGDYGYTF,TGTGCCAGCAGTCACGGGGACTATGGCTACACCTTC
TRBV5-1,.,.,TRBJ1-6,CASSLAQGYNSPLHF,TGCGCCAGCAGCTTGGCACAGGGCTATAATTCACCCCTCCACTTT
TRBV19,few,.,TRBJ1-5,CASSIYGGPVNQPQHF,TGTGCCAGTAGTATATACGGGGGGCCCGTCAATCAGCCCCAGCATTTT
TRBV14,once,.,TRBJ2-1,CASSQYGSGNNEQFF,TGTGCCAGCAGCCAGTACGGGTCGGGAAACAATGAGCAGTTCTTC
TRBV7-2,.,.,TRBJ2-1,CASSRAVSSYNEQFF,TGTGCCAGCAGCCGCGCGGTCAGCTCCTACAATGAGCAGTTCTTC
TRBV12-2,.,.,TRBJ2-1,CASLPGGLAGVRGSYNEQFF,TGTGCAAGTCTCCCTGGGGGACTAGCGGGAGTCCGGGGCTCCTACAATGAGCAGTTCTTC
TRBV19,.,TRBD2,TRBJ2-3,CASSAGLAGVTDTQYF,TGTGCCAGTAGCGCGGGTCTAGCGGGGGTCACAGATACGCAGTATTTT
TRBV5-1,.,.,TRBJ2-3,CASSLEAWDTQYF,TGCGCCAGCAGCTTGGAGGCGTGGGATACGCAGTATTTT
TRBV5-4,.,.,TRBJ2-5,CASSFLAGSQETQYF,TGTGCCAGCAGCTTCTTGGCGGGCTCCCAAGAGACCCAGTACTTC
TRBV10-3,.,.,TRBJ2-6,CAISDTGTGTFGANVLTF,.
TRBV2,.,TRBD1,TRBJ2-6,CASSVGTGWSGANVLTF,TGTGCCAGCAGTGTGGGGACAGGGTGGTCTGGGGCCAACGTCCTGACTTTC
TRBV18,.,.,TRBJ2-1,CASSPDRDEQFF,TGTGCCAGCTCACCAGACCGGGATGAGCAGTTCTTC
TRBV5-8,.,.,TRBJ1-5,CASSTGDLSNQPQHF,TGTGCCAGCAGCACTGGGGACCTTAGCAATCAGCCCCAGCATTTT
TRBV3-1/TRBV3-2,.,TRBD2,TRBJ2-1,CASSQDNVVLAAFF,TGTGCCAGCAGCCAAGATAACGTAGTACTAGCGGCTTTCTTC
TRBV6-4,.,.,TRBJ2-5,CASSGPAAKETQYF,TGTGCCAGCAGTGGCCCAGCGGCTAAAGAGACCCAGTACTTC